This entry features one T cell receptor (beta chain) sequence. Its antigen is currently unknown. 60 Vbeta and 13 Jbeta primers were used in PCR. TCRdb's table, derived via immunoSEQ multiplex PCR, lists solely in-frame clones and lacks some. The repertoire has about 83,000 clones, 80% to 90% of them found once; the top ten carry 1.5% to 2%. This sample was included in a study of cytomegalovirus exposure and HLA in healthy donors. Germline-derived CDR1 and CDR2 are GTSNPN and SVGIG (reference sequence). The CDR3 spans 16 residues. V dropped 0 bases and J dropped 1 base, with 14 bases sitting between them. Study findings and constraints: A missense DCLRE1C variant was associated with V- and J-gene trimming of TCR beta chains in a later analysis, and an independent cohort replicated the association.

The sequence was obtained from a woman aged 30 to 39 in good health and CMV-seronegative. The chain has TRBV30 and TRBJ2-3; D possibly corresponds to TRBD2 (6 bases). The material sequenced was PBMCs. Written as DNA, the CDR3 is TGTGCCTGGAGTGTAGATGCTAGCGTGGGCACAGATACGCAGTATTTT. It codes for CAWSVDASVGTDTQYF.